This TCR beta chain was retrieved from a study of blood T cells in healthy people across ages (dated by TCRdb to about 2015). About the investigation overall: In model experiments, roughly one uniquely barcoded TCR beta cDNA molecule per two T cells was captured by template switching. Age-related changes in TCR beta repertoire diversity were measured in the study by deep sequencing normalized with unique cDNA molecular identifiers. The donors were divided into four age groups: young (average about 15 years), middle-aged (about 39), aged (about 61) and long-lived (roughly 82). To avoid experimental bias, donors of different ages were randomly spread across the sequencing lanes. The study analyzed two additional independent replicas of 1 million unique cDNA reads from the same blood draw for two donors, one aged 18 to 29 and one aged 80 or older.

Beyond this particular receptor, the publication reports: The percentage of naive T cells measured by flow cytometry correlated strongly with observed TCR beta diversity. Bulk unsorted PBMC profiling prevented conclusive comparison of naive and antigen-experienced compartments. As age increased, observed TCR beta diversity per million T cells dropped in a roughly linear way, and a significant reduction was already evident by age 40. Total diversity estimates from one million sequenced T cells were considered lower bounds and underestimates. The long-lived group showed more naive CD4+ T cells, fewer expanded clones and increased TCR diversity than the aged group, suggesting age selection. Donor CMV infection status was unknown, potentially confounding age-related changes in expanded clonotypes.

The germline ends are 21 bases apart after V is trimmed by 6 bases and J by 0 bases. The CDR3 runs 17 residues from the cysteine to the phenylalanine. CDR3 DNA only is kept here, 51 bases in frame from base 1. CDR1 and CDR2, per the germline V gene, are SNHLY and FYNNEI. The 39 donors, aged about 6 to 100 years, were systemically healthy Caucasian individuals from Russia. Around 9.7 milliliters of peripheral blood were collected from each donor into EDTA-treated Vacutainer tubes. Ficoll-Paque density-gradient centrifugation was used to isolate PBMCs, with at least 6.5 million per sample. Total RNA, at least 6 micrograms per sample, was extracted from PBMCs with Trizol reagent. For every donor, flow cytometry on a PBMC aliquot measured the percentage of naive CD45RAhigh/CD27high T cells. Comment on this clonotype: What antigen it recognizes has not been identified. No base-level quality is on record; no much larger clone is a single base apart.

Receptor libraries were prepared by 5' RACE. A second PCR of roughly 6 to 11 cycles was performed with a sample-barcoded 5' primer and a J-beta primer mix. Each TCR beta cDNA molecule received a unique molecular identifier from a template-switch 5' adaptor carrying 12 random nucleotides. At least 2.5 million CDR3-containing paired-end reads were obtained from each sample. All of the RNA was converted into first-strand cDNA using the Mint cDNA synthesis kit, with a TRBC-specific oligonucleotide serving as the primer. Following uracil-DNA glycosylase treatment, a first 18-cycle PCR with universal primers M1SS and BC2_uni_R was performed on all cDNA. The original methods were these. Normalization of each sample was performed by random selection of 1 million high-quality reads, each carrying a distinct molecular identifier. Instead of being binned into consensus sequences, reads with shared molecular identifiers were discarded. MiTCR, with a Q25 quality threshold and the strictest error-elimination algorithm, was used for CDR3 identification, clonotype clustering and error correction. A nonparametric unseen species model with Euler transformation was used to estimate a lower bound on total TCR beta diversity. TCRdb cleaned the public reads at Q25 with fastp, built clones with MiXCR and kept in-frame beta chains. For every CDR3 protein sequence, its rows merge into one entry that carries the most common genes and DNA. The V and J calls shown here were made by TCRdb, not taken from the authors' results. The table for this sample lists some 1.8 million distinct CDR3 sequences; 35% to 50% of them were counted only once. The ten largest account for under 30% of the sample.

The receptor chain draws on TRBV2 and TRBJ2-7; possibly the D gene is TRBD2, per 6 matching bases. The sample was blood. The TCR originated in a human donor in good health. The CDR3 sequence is CASSGAALAADSYEQYF. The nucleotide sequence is TGTGCCAGCAGCGGTGCCGCGTTAGCGGCTGACTCCTACGAGCAGTACTTC.